Given below is one T cell receptor beta chain in context. What it recognizes is unknown. This entry comes from a study of memory CD4+ T cells and cytomegalovirus serostatus. Study information: Donors were healthy Belgian adults, several CMV seropositive and 20 to 25 seronegative.

Single viable CD3+CD4+CD8-CD45RO+ cells were sorted as the memory CD4+ T cells. Serum IgG to CMV pp150, pp28, p38 and p52 defined serostatus. After thawing, CD4+ T cells were positively selected. The junction had 6 bases not matched to a gene; V was cut back by 0 bases and J by 1 base. CDR1 SGHVS and CDR2 FNYEAQ come from the germline V gene. The CDR3 has 17 amino acids. Sequencing was performed with immunoSEQ multiplex PCR; in TCRdb, only in-frame clones are kept and a portion is missing. The table includes around 57,000 clones, roughly 80% detected once. Study results and caveats: The CMV-associated TCR signature appears largely within the CD4+ memory repertoire.

This TCR came from an adult in good health and CMV-seronegative. Some clones in this sample may be carry-over from other donors' samples. Material: memory CD4+ T cells from blood. This chain uses TRBV7-6 with TRBJ1-5; 7 nucleotides match TRBD1. The CDR3 here is CASSLARGQVSNQPQHF. CDR3 sequence (DNA): TGTGCCAGCAGCTTAGCGCGAGGACAGGTAAGCAATCAGCCCCAGCATTTT.